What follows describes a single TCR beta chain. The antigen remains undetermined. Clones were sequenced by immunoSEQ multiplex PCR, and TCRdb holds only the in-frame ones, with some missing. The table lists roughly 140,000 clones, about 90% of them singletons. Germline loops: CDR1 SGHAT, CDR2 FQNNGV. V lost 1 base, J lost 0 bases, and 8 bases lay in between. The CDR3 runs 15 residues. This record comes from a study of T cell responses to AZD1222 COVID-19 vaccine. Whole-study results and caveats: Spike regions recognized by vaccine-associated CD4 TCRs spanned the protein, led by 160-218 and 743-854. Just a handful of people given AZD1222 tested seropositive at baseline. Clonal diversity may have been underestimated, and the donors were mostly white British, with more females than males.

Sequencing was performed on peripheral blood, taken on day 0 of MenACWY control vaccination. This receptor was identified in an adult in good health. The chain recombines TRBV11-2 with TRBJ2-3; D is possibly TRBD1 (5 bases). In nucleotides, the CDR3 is TGTGCCAGCAGCTTAGCAGGGCGAAGCACAGATACGCAGTATTTT. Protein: CASSLAGRSTDTQYF.